A single sample gave rise to the 20 T cell receptor beta chains below, sequenced in a study of response to subunit inactivated influenza vaccine. From the RT-PCR reads, TCRdb called clonotypes with MiXCR, one entry per CDR3 protein. The sample consists of roughly 700,000 distinct CDR3 sequences, approximately 15% of them appearing once. This material consisted of PBMCs from blood, taken around 14 days before vaccination. The receptors here all came from a man between 50 and 59 years old who received an inactivated influenza vaccine.

The table lists this clonotype with a few counts. This chain links TRBV10-3 with TRBJ2-7; D not certain. V was pared by 2 bases and J by 1 base, with 15 bases between. CDR3 length equals 16 residues. Germline V gene lookup returns CDR1 ENHRY and CDR2 SYGVKD. In DNA form, the CDR3 reads TGTGCCATCAGTGAGGATCCCGCGAACCCTTCCTACGAGCAGTACTTC. It codes for CAISEDPANPSYEQYF.

This clonotype was seen at least ten times. The genes are TRBV4-3 and TRBJ2-1; 11 positions agree with TRBD2. CDR3 length: 16 residues. Germline V CDR1 and CDR2: LGHNA, YSLEER. The junction had 13 bases not matched to a gene; V was cut back by 0 bases and J by 15 bases. This chain's CDR3 is CASSQDLTSGTAKGFF. CDR3 DNA sequence: TGCGCCAGCAGCCAAGATCTGACTAGCGGGACCGCAAAGGGGTTCTTC.

This clonotype came up a few times. The chain links TRBV9 to TRBJ2-1; 11 bases match TRBD2. This CDR3 region has 16 residues. V lost 4 bases, J lost 7 bases, and 10 bases stayed unmatched. Germline lookup yields CDR1 SGDLS and CDR2 YYNGEE. CDR3 nucleotides: TGTGCCAGCAGCCCTCCTAGCGGGAGGTCGGTAAATGAGCAGTTCTTC. As protein: CASSPPSGRSVNEQFF.

This clonotype has a handful of counts. The chain employs TRBV7-9 and TRBJ2-5; TRBD1 matches at 7 bases. The CDR3 is 13 amino acids. J lost 2 bases, V lost 8 bases, and 5 bases had no gene match. Germline CDR1 and CDR2: SEHNR and FQNEAQ (reference sequence). CDR3 sequence (DNA): TGTGCCAGCCGCCAGGGGGTGCAAGAGACCCAGTACTTC. Its protein product is CASRQGVQETQYF.

This clonotype was counted at least ten times. The rearrangement links TRBV27 to TRBJ2-2; TRBD2 agrees at 10 bases. The CDR3 has 15 residues. The V and J ends lost 4 bases and 1 base, in that order; junction bases with no gene match: 0. From germline, CDR1 is MNHEY and CDR2 SMNVEV (reference sequence). As DNA, the CDR3 is TGTGCCAGCAGTTGGACTAGCGGGAACACCGGGGAGCTGTTTTTT. Its translation is CASSWTSGNTGELFF.

This clonotype was observed a few times. The chain employs TRBV12-3 or TRBV12-4 and TRBJ2-1, with D unclear. V was shortened by 2 bases and J by 0 bases, with 8 bases between the two germline ends. This CDR3 contains 15 residues. The CDR3 reads CASSLHRSSYNEQFF. The CDR3 DNA sequence: TGTGCCAGCAGTTTACACCGGAGCTCCTACAATGAGCAGTTCTTC.

This clonotype appeared a few times. The chain carries TRBV6-2 or TRBV6-3 and TRBJ2-5; D is uncertain. The CDR3 totals 14 residues. V lost 2 bases and J 6 bases, leaving 13 bases between the germline ends. Germline V gene data show CDR1 as MNHEY and CDR2 as SVGEGT. The CDR3 DNA sequence: TGTGCCAGCAGTTACCCCGGGCCGGCACAGACCCAGTACTTC. This encodes CASSYPGPAQTQYF.

The gene calls are TRBV29-1 and TRBJ2-3; D uncertain. Germline V CDR1 and CDR2: SQVTM, ANQGSEA. V lost 4 bases to trimming and J lost 2 bases, with 16 bases between them. This CDR3 spans 15 amino acids. CDR3 residues: CSVGPLPPHTDTQYF. Written as DNA, the CDR3 is TGCAGCGTTGGGCCCCTTCCCCCCCACACAGATACGCAGTATTTT.

The CDR3 here is CASSEYGPGAPRETQYF. In DNA, the CDR3 is TGTGCCAGCAGTGAATATGGGCCGGGGGCCCCGCGGGAGACCCAGTACTTC. The chain employs TRBV2 and TRBJ2-5; tentatively, D is TRBD1 or TRBD2 (6 bases each). Germline loops: CDR1 SNHLY, CDR2 FYNNEI. The CDR3 sequence is 17 residues long. V shed 2 bases and J shed 5 bases, with 21 bases lying between them. The full variable domain, with the rest looked up from reference TRBV2 and TRBJ2-5, is EPEVTQTPSHQVTQMGQEVILRCVPISNHLYFYWYRQILGQKVEFLVSFYNNEISEKSEIFDDQFSVERPDGSNFTLKIRSTKLEDSAMYFCASSEYGPGAPRETQYFGPGTRLLVL.

This chain uses TRBV3-1 with TRBJ1-4; the match to TRBD1 covers 7 bases. With V trimmed by 3 bases and J by 8 bases, 3 bases remained unmatched. The CDR3 extends over 13 amino acids. Germline V gives CDR1 LGHDT, CDR2 YNNKEL (reference sequence). CDR3 protein: CASSQPRGEKLFF. The DNA of the CDR3 is TGTGCCAGCAGCCAGCCCAGGGGGGAAAAACTGTTTTTT.

This clonotype was detected a few times. The V gene is TRBV3-1, the J gene TRBJ2-3, with D possibly matching TRBD2 (6 bases). Trimming took off 2 bases at V and 0 bases at J, with 9 bases between the two ends. The CDR3 sequence is 15 residues long. From germline, CDR1 is LGHDT and CDR2 YNNKEL (reference sequence). The CDR3 reads CASSQLAGSTDTQYF. CDR3 bases: TGTGCCAGCAGCCAATTGGCGGGAAGCACAGATACGCAGTATTTT.

This clonotype has at least ten counts. CDR3 nucleotides: TGCGCCAGCAGCCAAAGTCCGGGACTAGGAGGACGCAATGAGCAGTTCTTC. Protein sequence: CASSQSPGLGGRNEQFF. The gene calls are TRBV4-3 and TRBJ2-1, with TRBD2 identical over 8 bases. V was clipped by 2 bases and J by 6 bases; unmatched bases: 12. Germline CDR1 LGHNA, CDR2 YSLEER. There are 17 residues in the CDR3.

Many counts were recorded for this clonotype. This chain connects TRBV10-3 to TRBJ2-1; maybe TRBD1 (6 bases). V lost 0 bases, J lost 9 bases, and 18 bases lay in between. The CDR3 has 16 amino acids. Germline V lookup: CDR1 ENHRY, CDR2 SYGVKD. The CDR3 DNA is TGTGCCATCAGTGAGTCGGGACACCAACCGACCATTGAGCAGTTCTTC. Translating it yields CAISESGHQPTIEQFF.

This clonotype was seen just once. The chain has TRBV20-1 and TRBJ2-7; TRBD1 is a possible D gene (6 bases). The CDR3 has 16 amino acids. Germline CDR1 reads DFQATT; CDR2 reads SNEGSKA (reference sequence). V lost 3 bases, J lost 4 bases, and 22 bases lay in between. In DNA, the CDR3 is TGCAGTGCTAGTGGGGAAGTAAACAGGGTAGGGTACGAGCAGTACTTC. Translation: CSASGEVNRVGYEQYF.

The chain joins TRBV10-3 to TRBJ2-5, with D hard to call. V lost 3 bases and J lost 8, with 10 bases in between. Germline loops: CDR1 ENHRY, CDR2 SYGVKD. CDR3 size: 12 residues. The CDR3 loop reads CAISETPATQYF. The CDR3, as DNA: TGTGCCATCAGTGAAACACCGGCCACCCAGTACTTC.

The J gene is TRBJ1-5, the V gene TRBV10-3; D is undetermined. The V end lost 6 bases, the J end lost 3 bases, and 12 bases lay between the germline ends. CDR3 length: 14 amino acids. Germline CDR1 is ENHRY and CDR2 is SYGVKD. The CDR3 nucleotides are TGTGCCATCAGCTCCGGATCCGACAATCAGCCCCAGCATTTT. The encoded protein is CAISSGSDNQPQHF.

The chain joins TRBV6-1 to TRBJ2-7; 8 bases map to TRBD1. This CDR3 has 14 amino acids. Germline values: CDR1 MNHNS, CDR2 SASEGT. J lost 1 base, V lost 7 bases, and 6 bases had no gene match. DNA for the CDR3: TGTGCCAGCAAGCTGGACAGGGAATCCTACGAGCAGTACTTC. This codes for CASKLDRESYEQYF.

This clonotype was seen ten or more times. The chain has TRBV15 and TRBJ1-3; D is undetermined. Germline V gene sequence: CDR1 LNHNV, CDR2 YYDKDF (reference sequence). V was pared by 3 bases and J by 1 base, with 10 bases between. The CDR3 length is 15 residues. This CDR3 is CATSSGGASGNTIYF. CDR3 DNA sequence: TGTGCCACCAGCAGCGGCGGAGCTTCTGGAAACACCATATATTTT.

The chain couples TRBV5-6 to TRBJ1-4, with a tentative D call TRBD1 (5 bases). V was cut by 4 bases and J by 8 bases, with 15 bases left in between. Germline V lookup: CDR1 SGHDT, CDR2 YYEEEE. The CDR3 covers 14 residues. The CDR3 coding sequence is TGTGCCAGCAGCGAGGGTGCTAAGGGGGAAAAACTGTTTTTT. It encodes CASSEGAKGEKLFF.

This chain links TRBV28 with TRBJ1-2; no firm D call. V was cut by 1 base and J by 2 bases, with 8 bases left in between. CDR3 size: 14 residues. Germline V gives CDR1 MDHEN, CDR2 SYDVKM. For the CDR3, the DNA is TGTGCCAGCAGTTTATTGGGGTTCAACTATGGCTACACCTTC. This sequence encodes CASSLLGFNYGYTF.